The 3 T cell receptor beta chains presented below share a single source sample, sequenced in a study of blood T cell repertoires in COVID-19. Profiling relied on immunoSEQ multiplex PCR, and the TCRdb table lists in-frame clones only, not all of them. The sample carries under 150,000 clones, approximately 81% recorded once. Sequencing was done on a sample of PBMCs or T cells enriched from blood (not recorded which). The origin of the receptors is a man aged 40-49 years with acute COVID-19.

The chain uses TRBV25-1 and TRBJ1-2, with D possibly being TRBD1 (6 bases). The V end was cut by 5 bases, the J end by 5 bases, with 12 bases between. From germline, CDR1 is MGHDK and CDR2 SYGVNS. The CDR3 has 13 residues. This CDR3 is CASSQGTPYGYTF. Written as DNA, the CDR3 is TGTGCCAGCAGTCAGGGGACCCCTTATGGCTACACCTTC.

The rearrangement joins TRBV7-9 to TRBJ2-1; TRBD2 is a possible D gene (7 bases). V was clipped by 5 bases and J by 8 bases, with 19 bases between them. Germline CDR1 reads SEHNR; CDR2 reads FQNEAQ (reference sequence). The CDR3 length is 15 residues. In nucleotides, the CDR3 is TGTGCCAGCAGCCGCCGGGGGGCGGACTTCGATGAGCAGTTCTTC. Translated, it gives CASSRRGADFDEQFF. Drawing the rest from reference TRBV7-9 and TRBJ2-1, the complete variable domain is DTGVSQNPRHKITKRGQNVTFRCDPISEHNRLYWYRQTLGQGPEFLTYFQNEAQLEKSRLLSDRFSAERPKGSFSTLEIQRTEQGDSAMYLCASSRRGADFDEQFFGPGTRLTVL.

The chain employs TRBV5-1 and TRBJ2-3; 14 nucleotides line up with TRBD2. The CDR3 covers 15 residues. Germline trimming cut 4 bases from V and 4 bases from J; bases unmatched to any gene: 2. Germline CDR1 SGHRS, CDR2 YFSETQ. CDR3 nucleotide sequence: TGCGCCAGCAGCCAGACTAGCGGGAGGGCAGATACGCAGTATTTT. This codes for CASSQTSGRADTQYF. Full variable domain (remainder filled in from reference TRBV5-1 and TRBJ2-3): KAGVTQTPRYLIKTRGQQVTLSCSPISGHRSVSWYQQTPGQGLQFLFEYFSETQRNKGNFPGRFSGRQFSNSRSEMNVSTLELGDSALYLCASSQTSGRADTQYFGPGTRLTVL.